The clone carrying this T cell receptor beta chain was seen just once. The germline V gene has CDR1 SGHRS and CDR2 YFSETQ. V dropped 4 bases and J dropped 5; count of bases not matched to a gene: 6. The CDR3 contains 14 residues. This entry belongs to a study of blood T cell repertoires in COVID-19. Study details: The samples span acute and convalescent COVID-19 from the United States, Italy and Spain. Nucleic acid was either cDNA or gDNA, and it came from T cells, B-cell-depleted T cells, or PBMCs.

Original methodology: Estimation of nucleated cell counts was performed using reference gene primer amplification. Assay used: immunoSEQ multiplex PCR; TCRdb lists only in-frame clones, some missing. Clonal size and the V and J genes are those of that table, whereas D and trimming came from the DNA. The repertoire consists of roughly 280,000 clones, with 89% occurring once and the leading ten covering under 2.5%. The sample consisted of peripheral blood. This receptor was obtained from a man between 50 and 59 years old with acute or convalescent COVID-19. V usage is TRBV5-1 and J usage is TRBJ2-3; the match to TRBD2 covers 8 bases. In DNA, the CDR3 is TGCGCCAGCAGCCCCGGGACTAGTTTAGATACGCAGTATTTT. Its translation: CASSPGTSLDTQYF.